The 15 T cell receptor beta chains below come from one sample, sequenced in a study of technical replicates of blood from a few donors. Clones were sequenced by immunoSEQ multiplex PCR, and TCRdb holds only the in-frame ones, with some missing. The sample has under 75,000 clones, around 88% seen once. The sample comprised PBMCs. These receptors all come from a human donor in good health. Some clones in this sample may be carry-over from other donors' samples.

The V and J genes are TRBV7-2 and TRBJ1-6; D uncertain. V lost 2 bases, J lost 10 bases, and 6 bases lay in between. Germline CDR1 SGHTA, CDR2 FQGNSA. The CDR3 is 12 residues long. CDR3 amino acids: CASSLPGSPLHF. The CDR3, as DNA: TGTGCCAGCAGCTTACCGGGATCACCCCTCCACTTT.

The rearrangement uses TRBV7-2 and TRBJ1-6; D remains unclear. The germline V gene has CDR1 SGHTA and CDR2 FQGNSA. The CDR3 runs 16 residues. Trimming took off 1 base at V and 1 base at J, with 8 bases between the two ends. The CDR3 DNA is TGTGCCAGCAGCTTAGTGCACATGTCCTATAATTCACCCCTCCACTTT. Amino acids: CASSLVHMSYNSPLHF.

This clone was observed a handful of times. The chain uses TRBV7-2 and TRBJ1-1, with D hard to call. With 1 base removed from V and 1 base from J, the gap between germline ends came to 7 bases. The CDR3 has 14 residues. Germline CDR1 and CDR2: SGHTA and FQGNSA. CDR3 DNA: TGTGCCAGCAGCTTAGTCTCGGGGAACACTGAAGCTTTCTTT. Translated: CASSLVSGNTEAFF.

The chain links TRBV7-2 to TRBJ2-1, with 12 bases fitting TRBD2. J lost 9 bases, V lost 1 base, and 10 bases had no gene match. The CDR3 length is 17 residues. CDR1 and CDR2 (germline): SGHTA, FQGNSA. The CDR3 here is CASSLVALTSGSGEQFF. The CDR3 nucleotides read TGTGCCAGCAGCTTAGTGGCCCTGACTAGCGGGAGTGGTGAGCAGTTCTTC.

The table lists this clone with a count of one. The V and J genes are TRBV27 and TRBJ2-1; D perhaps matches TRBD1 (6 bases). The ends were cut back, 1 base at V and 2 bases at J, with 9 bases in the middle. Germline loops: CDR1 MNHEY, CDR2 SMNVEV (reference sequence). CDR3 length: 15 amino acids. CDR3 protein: CASSLLGGAYNEQFF. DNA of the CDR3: TGTGCCAGCAGTTTATTAGGGGGAGCCTACAATGAGCAGTTCTTC.

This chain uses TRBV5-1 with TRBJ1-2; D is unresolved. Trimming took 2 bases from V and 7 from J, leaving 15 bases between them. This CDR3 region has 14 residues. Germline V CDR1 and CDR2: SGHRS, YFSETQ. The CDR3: CASSFPESRGGYTF. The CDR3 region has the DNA TGCGCCAGCAGCTTCCCGGAATCCCGGGGTGGCTACACCTTC.

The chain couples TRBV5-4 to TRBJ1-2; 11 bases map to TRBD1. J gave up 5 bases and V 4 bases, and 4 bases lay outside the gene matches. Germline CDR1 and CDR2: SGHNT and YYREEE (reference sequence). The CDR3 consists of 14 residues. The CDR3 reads CASSMDRGQYGYTF. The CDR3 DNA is TGTGCCAGCAGCATGGACAGGGGGCAATATGGCTACACCTTC.

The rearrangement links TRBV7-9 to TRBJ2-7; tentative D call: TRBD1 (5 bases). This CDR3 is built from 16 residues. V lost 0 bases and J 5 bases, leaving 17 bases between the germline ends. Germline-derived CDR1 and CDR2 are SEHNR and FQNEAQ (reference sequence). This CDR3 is CASSLARQTAVDEQYF. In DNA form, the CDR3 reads TGTGCCAGCAGCTTAGCGCGACAGACTGCCGTAGACGAGCAGTACTTC.

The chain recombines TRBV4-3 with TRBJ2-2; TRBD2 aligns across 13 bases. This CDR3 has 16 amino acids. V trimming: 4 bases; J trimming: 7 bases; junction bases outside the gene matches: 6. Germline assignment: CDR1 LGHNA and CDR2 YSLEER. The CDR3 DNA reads TGCGCCAGCAGCCCCCGGACTAGCGGGGGCCGCGGGGAGCTGTTTTTT. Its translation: CASSPRTSGGRGELFF.

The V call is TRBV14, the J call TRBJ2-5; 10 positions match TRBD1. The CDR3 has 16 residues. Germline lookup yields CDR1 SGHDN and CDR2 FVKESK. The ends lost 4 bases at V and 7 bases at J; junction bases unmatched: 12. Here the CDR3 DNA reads TGTGCCAGCAGCCTGCGTCTTGGACAGGGGGACGGGACCCAGTACTTC. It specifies CASSLRLGQGDGTQYF.

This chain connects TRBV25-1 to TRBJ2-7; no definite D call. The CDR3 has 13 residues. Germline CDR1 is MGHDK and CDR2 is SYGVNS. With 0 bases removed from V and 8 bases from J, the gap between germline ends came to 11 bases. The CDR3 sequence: CASSEYLITKQYF. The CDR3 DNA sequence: TGTGCCAGCAGTGAATATCTAATTACGAAGCAGTACTTC.

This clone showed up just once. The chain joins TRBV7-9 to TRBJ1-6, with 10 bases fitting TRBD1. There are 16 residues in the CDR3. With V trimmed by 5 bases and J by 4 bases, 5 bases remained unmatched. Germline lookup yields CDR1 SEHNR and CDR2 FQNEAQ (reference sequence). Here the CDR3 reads CASSRGTGVYNSPLHF. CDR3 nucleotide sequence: TGTGCCAGCAGCCGAGGGACAGGGGTTTATAATTCACCCCTCCACTTT.

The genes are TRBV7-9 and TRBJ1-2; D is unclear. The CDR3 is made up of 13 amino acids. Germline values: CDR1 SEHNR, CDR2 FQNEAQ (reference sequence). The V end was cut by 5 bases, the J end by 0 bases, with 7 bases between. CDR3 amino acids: CASSPGANYGYTF. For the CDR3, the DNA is TGTGCCAGCAGCCCCGGAGCTAACTATGGCTACACCTTC. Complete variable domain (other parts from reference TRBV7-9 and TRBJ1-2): DTGVSQNPRHKITKRGQNVTFRCDPISEHNRLYWYRQTLGQGPEFLTYFQNEAQLEKSRLLSDRFSAERPKGSFSTLEIQRTEQGDSAMYLCASSPGANYGYTFGSGTRLTVV.

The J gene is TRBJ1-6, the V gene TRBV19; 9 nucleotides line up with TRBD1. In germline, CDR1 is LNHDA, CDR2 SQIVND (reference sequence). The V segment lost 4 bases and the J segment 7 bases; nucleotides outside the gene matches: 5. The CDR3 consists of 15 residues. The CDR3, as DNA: TGTGCCAGTAGTACCCGGACAGGGGAGAATTCACCCCTCCACTTT. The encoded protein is CASSTRTGENSPLHF.

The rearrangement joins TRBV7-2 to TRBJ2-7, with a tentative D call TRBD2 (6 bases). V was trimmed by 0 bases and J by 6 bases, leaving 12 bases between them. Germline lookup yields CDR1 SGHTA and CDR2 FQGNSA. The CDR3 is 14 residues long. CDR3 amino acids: CASSLATGVSEQYF. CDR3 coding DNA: TGTGCCAGCAGCTTAGCGACGGGAGTCTCCGAGCAGTACTTC.